This T cell receptor beta chain was sequenced in a study of blood T cell repertoires in COVID-19. Germline assignment: CDR1 MNHEY and CDR2 SVGEGT. The CDR3 sequence is 14 residues long. Trimming took 5 bases from V and 4 from J; bases not matched to a gene: 5. The assay was immunoSEQ multiplex PCR, and TCRdb's table has in-frame clones only and misses some. The data hold around 320,000 clones, with 90% observed a single time. This clone was seen just once. Material for sequencing was PBMCs or T cells enriched from blood (not recorded which). The chain links TRBV6-2 or TRBV6-3 to TRBJ2-5, with 9 bases fitting TRBD2. This TCR derives from a woman aged 25 to 39 who had been exposed to COVID-19. The CDR3 sequence is CASSQRGELETQYF. CDR3 coding DNA: TGTGCCAGCAGTCAGCGGGGGGAGCTAGAGACCCAGTACTTC.